This TCR beta chain appears in the sequencing data of a study of CD8 T cells in ankylosing spondylitis. Findings and limits, study-wide: Disease-linked clones were found to be CD8+ and relatively rare in peripheral blood.

As regards this clonotype: Its antigen is unidentified.

Germline V gene lookup returns CDR1 MNHEY and CDR2 SMNVEV (reference sequence). The CDR3 runs to 17 residues. V gave up 6 bases and J gave up 4 bases; unmatched junction bases: 13. In TCRdb, the 5' RACE reads were re-called with MiXCR into one record per CDR3 protein. The sample lists 250,000 to 400,000 distinct CDR3 sequences, about 9.9% occurring once. The rearrangement joins TRBV27 to TRBJ2-1; 9 positions agree with TRBD1. Sequencing was performed on blood, either unsorted or a sorted T cell fraction (not recorded which). The source is a female donor with ankylosing spondylitis or in good health (not recorded which). CDR3 coding DNA: TGTGCCAGCAGCCTACAGACAGGGGGGGATTTTTACAATGAGCAGTTCTTC. It specifies CASSLQTGGDFYNEQFF.